This T cell receptor (beta chain) was recorded in a study of control samples from healthy donors and cancer patients. In its sample, this clone was seen once. Germline V lookup: CDR1 KGHDR, CDR2 SFDVKD. Losses at the gene ends were 4 bases for V and 6 bases for J; bases not matched to a gene: 8. The CDR3 has 16 amino acids. Here immunoSEQ multiplex PCR was the method, and the copy in TCRdb shows in-frame clones only, minus some. The sample contains approximately 150,000 clones, roughly 92% of which appear only once. Input material: blood. The chain couples TRBV24-1 to TRBJ1-4, with 9 bases fitting TRBD1. The receptor's source is a woman aged 25 to 39 in good health. CDR3 nucleotide sequence: TGTGCCACCAGTGACGTCTCGGACAGGGGCGATGAAAAACTGTTTTTT. Residues: CATSDVSDRGDEKLFF.